Presented here are 31 T cell receptor beta chains from one specimen sequenced in a study of blood T cell repertoires in COVID-19. The method was immunoSEQ multiplex PCR; TCRdb's version includes in-frame clones alone and lacks a portion of them. The sample shows approximately 50,000 clones, 84% of them seen only once. What was sequenced was peripheral blood. The receptor source for this set is a man between 65 and 85 years old with active COVID-19.

This clone has a single count. The chain uses TRBV15 and TRBJ1-6; tentatively, D is TRBD1 (5 bases). The CDR3 length is 17 residues. Per the germline V gene, CDR1 is LNHNV and CDR2 is YYDKDF (reference sequence). The ends were cut back, 4 bases at V and 7 bases at J, with 20 bases in the middle. The CDR3 DNA is TGTGCCACCAGCACCTGGGAGGGGAGCGTGAAAAATTCACCCCTCCACTTT. Protein: CATSTWEGSVKNSPLHF.

The chain recombines TRBV13 with TRBJ2-3, with D perhaps matching TRBD2 (5 bases). The CDR3 runs to 13 residues. V was clipped by 3 bases and J by 3 bases, with 7 bases between them. Germline lookup yields CDR1 PRHDT and CDR2 FYEKMQ (reference sequence). Here the CDR3 DNA reads TGTGCCAGCAGCTTTACGGGAACAGATACGCAGTATTTT. Its translation is CASSFTGTDTQYF. Using reference TRBV13 and TRBJ2-3 for the parts outside the CDR3, the full variable domain is AAGVIQSPRHLIKEKRETATLKCYPIPRHDTVYWYQQGPGQDPQFLISFYEKMQSDKGSIPDRFSAQQFSDYHSELNMSSLELGDSALYFCASSFTGTDTQYFGPGTRLTVL.

This sequence joins TRBV5-5 and TRBJ2-6; 7 positions agree with TRBD2. The germline V gene encodes CDR1 SGHKS and CDR2 YYEKEE (reference sequence). With 0 bases clipped from V and 0 bases from J, the junction kept 9 bases outside the gene matches. This CDR3 spans 19 amino acids. CDR3 sequence: CASSLVWAGARSGANVLTF. The CDR3 nucleotides read TGTGCCAGCAGCTTGGTATGGGCGGGAGCCCGCTCTGGGGCCAACGTCCTGACTTTC.

This clone was counted a few times. Here the CDR3 reads CASSQTLAGAYNEQFF. CDR3 DNA sequence: TGTGCCAGCAGCCAGACACTAGCGGGAGCCTACAATGAGCAGTTCTTC. The chain combines TRBV5-8 with TRBJ2-1; the match to TRBD2 covers 11 bases. Germline V gene data show CDR1 as SGHTS and CDR2 as YDEGEE. There are 16 residues in the CDR3. V lost 4 bases and J lost 2; bases outside the gene matches: 5.

This chain joins TRBV18 and TRBJ1-3, with TRBD1 matching 8 bases. V lost 4 bases, J lost 8 bases, and 7 bases stayed unmatched. This CDR3 contains 14 residues. Germline V gives CDR1 KGHSH, CDR2 LQKENI. CDR3 sequence reads: CASSQGDRRHTIYF. The CDR3 nucleotides are TGTGCCAGCTCACAGGGGGACAGGCGGCACACCATATATTTT. The full variable domain, its missing parts supplied by reference TRBV18 and TRBJ1-3, is NAGVMQNPRHLVRRRGQEARLRCSPMKGHSHVYWYRQLPEEGLKFMVYLQKENIIDESGMPKERFSAEFPKEGPSILRIQQVVRGDSAAYFCASSQGDRRHTIYFGEGSWLTVV.

This chain connects TRBV10-3 to TRBJ1-2, with D possibly matching TRBD1 (5 bases). The CDR3 extends over 18 amino acids. V lost 3 bases and J lost 0, with 20 bases in between. Germline V gives CDR1 ENHRY, CDR2 SYGVKD. CDR3 DNA: TGTGCCATCAGTGACGAAAGTGGGCAGGGCGTAGCTAACTATGGCTACACCTTC. Translating gives CAISDESGQGVANYGYTF.

The chain joins TRBV24-1 to TRBJ2-2, with 9 bases matching TRBD2. The CDR3 totals 17 residues. The germline V gene encodes CDR1 KGHDR and CDR2 SFDVKD. The V gene end was trimmed by 4 bases and the J gene end by 0 bases; junction bases not matched to a gene: 5. As DNA, the CDR3 is TGTGCCACCAGTGACCCGGCGGGAGGGCCGAACACCGGGGAGCTGTTTTTT. Protein product: CATSDPAGGPNTGELFF.

This clone occurred once. V gene TRBV21-1 combines with J gene TRBJ2-3; the table calls TRBD2, which could not be checked here. TRBV21-1 is annotated as a pseudogene. This CDR3 is built from 17 residues. CDR3 sequence (DNA): TGTGCCAGCAGCAAATCCGATGCGGGAGGGCCGGCAGATACGCAGTATTTT. Protein: CASSKSDAGGPADTQYF.

This clone was counted between two and nine times. The chain links TRBV29-1 to TRBJ2-5, with TRBD2 matching over 7 bases. V dropped 5 bases and J dropped 1; count of bases not matched to a gene: 4. CDR1 is SQVTM and CDR2 is ANQGSEA in the germline V gene. There are 13 residues in the CDR3. The CDR3 reads CSVIERGQETQYF. The CDR3 region has the DNA TGCAGCGTTATTGAGCGGGGCCAAGAGACCCAGTACTTC.

The chain joins TRBV7-6 to TRBJ2-7; 13 bases are shared with TRBD2. Germline CDR1 reads SGHVS; CDR2 reads FNYEAQ. The length of the CDR3 is 17 residues. The V gene end was trimmed by 1 base and the J gene end by 3 bases; junction bases not matched to a gene: 6. This CDR3 is CASSLGGTSGTYYEQYF. For the CDR3, the DNA is TGTGCCAGCAGCTTAGGGGGGACTAGCGGGACTTACTACGAGCAGTACTTC. The whole variable domain, filled in from reference TRBV7-6 and TRBJ2-7, reads GAGVSQSPRYKVTKRGQDVALRCDPISGHVSLYWYRQALGQGPEFLTYFNYEAQQDKSGLPNDRFSAERPEGSISTLTIQRTEQRDSAMYRCASSLGGTSGTYYEQYFGPGTRLTVT.

The chain has TRBV2 and TRBJ2-3; D may be TRBD1 (5 bases). Trimming stripped 4 bases from V and 0 bases from J, with 14 bases between. The CDR3 contains 16 residues. Germline V gene data show CDR1 as SNHLY and CDR2 as FYNNEI. CDR3 in DNA: TGTGCCAGCAGTGTACAAAGACAGTCGAGCACAGATACGCAGTATTTT. Translating gives CASSVQRQSSTDTQYF.

V and J are TRBV2 and TRBJ2-5, with D uncertain. The V gene's germline CDR1 is SNHLY and CDR2 FYNNEI. The V end was cut by 10 bases, the J end by 5 bases, with 8 bases between. CDR3 size: 10 residues. The CDR3 nucleotides are TGTGCCACCCTCGGGGAGACCCAGTACTTC. Its protein is CATLGETQYF.

The V gene is TRBV5-1, the J gene TRBJ2-5; tentatively, D is TRBD2 (5 bases). CDR1 and CDR2 from the germline V gene are SGHRS and YFSETQ. This CDR3 is 16 amino acids long. V lost 0 bases to trimming and J lost 5 bases, with 17 bases between them. The CDR3 sequence is CASSLGRGIISETQYF. The CDR3 nucleotides read TGCGCCAGCAGCTTGGGGAGAGGGATCATCTCGGAGACCCAGTACTTC.

V and J are TRBV19 and TRBJ1-2; 7 bases are shared with TRBD1. Trimming cost V 6 bases and J 4 bases; bases outside gene matches: 8. Per the germline V gene, CDR1 is LNHDA and CDR2 is SQIVND (reference sequence). The CDR3 is 14 amino acids. The CDR3 loop is CASRTGQSGYGYTF. The CDR3, as DNA: TGTGCCAGTAGAACGGGACAGTCTGGCTATGGCTACACCTTC.

The chain is built from TRBV19 and TRBJ2-2, with 10 bases matching TRBD2. V was clipped by 4 bases and J by 4 bases; unmatched bases: 9. The CDR3 length is 17 residues. Germline CDR1 LNHDA, CDR2 SQIVND (reference sequence). The CDR3 here is CASSTTSGKGGTGELFF. The DNA for the CDR3 is TGTGCCAGTAGTACAACTAGCGGGAAGGGTGGCACCGGGGAGCTGTTTTTT.

The CDR3 DNA sequence: TGTGCCACCAGCAGAGATTTGATAGCGAGCCAAGAGACCCAGTACTTC. Amino acids: CATSRDLIASQETQYF. The genes are TRBV15 and TRBJ2-5; tentatively, D is TRBD2 (5 bases). Germline lookup yields CDR1 LNHNV and CDR2 YYDKDF (reference sequence). The CDR3 contains 16 residues. Trimming stripped 0 bases from V and 1 base from J, with 12 bases between.

The chain combines TRBV19 with TRBJ1-5; 9 bases line up with TRBD1. CDR1 is LNHDA and CDR2 is SQIVND in the germline V gene (reference sequence). Trimming at V came to 1 base and at J to 2 bases, leaving 0 bases not matched to a gene. CDR3 length equals 15 residues. CDR3 loop: CASSIGTGGNQPQHF. CDR3 DNA: TGTGCCAGTAGTATAGGGACAGGGGGCAATCAGCCCCAGCATTTT.

This clone was picked up one time. The chain carries TRBV5-4 and TRBJ1-6; maybe TRBD1 (5 bases). Between the trimmed V and J ends, which lost 5 bases and 0 bases, there was a span of 12 bases. Germline V gene lookup returns CDR1 SGHNT and CDR2 YYREEE (reference sequence). The length of the CDR3 is 16 residues. The CDR3 coding sequence is TGTGCCAGCAGACCCGGCGGGGGCTCCTATAATTCACCCCTCCACTTT. Amino acids: CASRPGGGSYNSPLHF.

This clone came up once. The gene calls are TRBV6-5 and TRBJ2-1, with D perhaps TRBD2 (5 bases). This CDR3 has 15 amino acids. V lost 5 bases, J lost 8 bases, and 19 bases lay in between. CDR1 and CDR2 from the germline V gene are MNHEY and SVGAGI. The DNA for the CDR3 is TGTGCCAGCAGTACCCGGACTCAAGGAGTCGATGAGCAGTTCTTC. Amino acid sequence: CASSTRTQGVDEQFF.

This clone appeared once. The chain has TRBV19 and TRBJ1-5; the D gene is possibly TRBD1 (5 bases). Trimming removed 1 base from V and 6 bases from J, with 13 bases in between. The germline gives CDR1 LNHDA, CDR2 SQIVND (reference sequence). CDR3 length: 15 residues. The CDR3 is CASSIVWGVGQPQHF. The CDR3 DNA reads as TGTGCCAGTAGTATAGTATGGGGGGTAGGTCAGCCCCAGCATTTT.

This clone came up a few times. The V call is TRBV7-9, the J call TRBJ1-5; D not resolved. The CDR3 has 13 residues. The germline gives CDR1 SEHNR, CDR2 FQNEAQ (reference sequence). Trimming stripped 1 base from V and 8 bases from J, with 9 bases between. The chain's CDR3 is CASSLGLAEPQHF. DNA of the CDR3: TGTGCCAGCAGCTTAGGGTTGGCCGAGCCCCAGCATTTT.

The chain couples TRBV7-2 to TRBJ2-5; 10 bases match TRBD2. The CDR3 is made up of 15 amino acids. V was clipped by 5 bases and J by 5 bases; unmatched bases: 8. Germline V CDR1 and CDR2: SGHTA, FQGNSA. CDR3 coding DNA: TGTGCCAGCAGCCCCAGACTAGCGGGCGGGGAGACCCAGTACTTC. Its translation is CASSPRLAGGETQYF.

The rearrangement uses TRBV5-8 and TRBJ2-7, with TRBD1 matching 8 bases. CDR1 SGHTS and CDR2 YDEGEE come from the germline V gene. The CDR3 length is 16 residues. Trimming at V came to 3 bases and at J to 5 bases, leaving 13 bases not matched to a gene. The CDR3 nucleotides read TGTGCCAGCAGCTGGGAGCTCCAGGGGGCAGGTCACGAGCAGTACTTC. Encoded protein: CASSWELQGAGHEQYF.

This sequence joins TRBV5-5 and TRBJ1-1; D is unresolved. This CDR3 is built from 13 residues. Germline loops: CDR1 SGHKS, CDR2 YYEKEE (reference sequence). The V end lost 0 bases, the J end lost 1 base, and 4 bases lay between the germline ends. CDR3 loop: CASSLGENTEAFF. CDR3 DNA sequence: TGTGCCAGCAGCTTGGGAGAGAACACTGAAGCTTTCTTT.

The genes are TRBV10-3 and TRBJ2-7, with 8 bases aligning to TRBD1. J lost 8 bases, V lost 4 bases, and 4 bases had no gene match. The germline CDR1 and CDR2 sequences are ENHRY and SYGVKD. This CDR3 has 12 residues. CDR3 nucleotide sequence: TGTGCCATCAGTGTTGCAGGGGGCCAGCAGTACTTC. Protein product: CAISVAGGQQYF.

J is TRBJ1-5 and V is TRBV9; tentative D call: TRBD1 (5 bases). Germline CDR1 is SGDLS and CDR2 is YYNGEE. The CDR3 sequence is 13 residues long. With 0 bases removed from V and 6 bases from J, the gap between germline ends came to 7 bases. In DNA form, the CDR3 reads TGTGCCAGCAGCGTAGGGGGGGTTCAGCCCCAGCATTTT. This gives the protein CASSVGGVQPQHF.

This chain links TRBV7-2 with TRBJ2-5; perhaps TRBD2 as D (5 bases). With 1 base removed from V and 3 bases from J, the gap between germline ends came to 9 bases. In germline, CDR1 is SGHTA, CDR2 FQGNSA. The CDR3 length is 14 residues. The CDR3 DNA sequence: TGTGCCAGCAGCTTAGGGCGAGCGGAAGAGACCCAGTACTTC. This translates into CASSLGRAEETQYF.

This clone appeared a single time. The chain employs TRBV19 and TRBJ1-5, with 7 bases matching TRBD1. There are 15 residues in the CDR3. The V and J ends lost 1 base and 3 bases, in that order; junction bases with no gene match: 3. CDR1 is LNHDA and CDR2 is SQIVND in the germline V gene (reference sequence). The CDR3 DNA reads TGTGCCAGTAGTATAGGACAGGGTAACAATCAGCCCCAGCATTTT. It yields the protein CASSIGQGNNQPQHF.

In its sample, this clone was seen many times. One junction end does not reproduce the germline sequence, and a read error may be involved. The CDR3 is CASSPMGQSSGANVLTF. The CDR3 DNA follows: TGTGCTAGCAGCCCGATGGGACAGAGCTCTGGGGCCAACGTCCTGACTTTC. The chain combines TRBV7-7 with TRBJ2-6; 7 positions match TRBD1. CDR1 is SSHAT and CDR2 is FNYEAQ in the germline V gene (reference sequence). The CDR3 sequence is 17 residues long.

V and J are TRBV6-1 and TRBJ1-6; the D gene is possibly TRBD1 (5 bases). The CDR3 has 18 residues. In germline, CDR1 is MNHNS, CDR2 SASEGT. V dropped 3 bases and J dropped 4 bases, with 19 bases sitting between them. The DNA for the CDR3 is TGTGCCAGCAGTGATTTCCGTGGGCGAACAGGTTATAATTCACCCCTCCACTTT. Encoded protein: CASSDFRGRTGYNSPLHF.

This clone was counted once. This sequence joins TRBV29-1 and TRBJ2-1, with 8 bases identical to TRBD2. This CDR3 comprises 14 residues. Germline CDR1 is SQVTM and CDR2 is ANQGSEA. The trim removed 7 bases at V and 6 bases at J, leaving 11 bases unmatched. This CDR3 is CSGANGREGNEQFF. The CDR3 DNA reads as TGCAGCGGGGCGAACGGGAGGGAGGGCAATGAGCAGTTCTTC.